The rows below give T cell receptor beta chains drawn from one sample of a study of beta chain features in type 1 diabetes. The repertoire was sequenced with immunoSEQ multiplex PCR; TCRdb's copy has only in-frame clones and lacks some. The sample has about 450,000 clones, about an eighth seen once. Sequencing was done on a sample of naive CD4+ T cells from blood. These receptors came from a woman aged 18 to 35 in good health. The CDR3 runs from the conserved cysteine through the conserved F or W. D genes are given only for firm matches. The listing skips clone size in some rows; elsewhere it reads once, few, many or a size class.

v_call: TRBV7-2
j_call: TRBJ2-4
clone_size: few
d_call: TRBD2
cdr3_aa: CASSRSGLAGDSSTDQYF
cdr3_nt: TGTGCCAGCAGCAGAAGCGGCTTAGCGGGGGACTCTTCCACCGATCAGTACTTC

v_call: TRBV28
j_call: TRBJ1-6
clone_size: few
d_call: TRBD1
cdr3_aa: CASSTGTGYGGPLHF
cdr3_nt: TGTGCCAGCTCCACCGGGACAGGGTACGGTGGACCCCTCCACTTT

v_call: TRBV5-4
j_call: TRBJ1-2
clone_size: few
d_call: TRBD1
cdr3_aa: CASSRDRGSGYTF
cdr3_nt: TGTGCCAGCAGCCGTGACAGGGGAAGTGGCTACACCTTC

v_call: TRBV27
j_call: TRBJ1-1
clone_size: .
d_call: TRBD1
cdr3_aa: CASSRDRMNTEAFF
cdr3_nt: TGTGCCAGCAGTCGGGACAGGATGAACACTGAAGCTTTCTTT

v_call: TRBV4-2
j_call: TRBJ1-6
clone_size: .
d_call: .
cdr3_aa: CASSQGPGRPYNSPLHF
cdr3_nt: TGTGCCAGCAGCCAAGGACCGGGACGGCCCTATAATTCACCCCTCCACTTT

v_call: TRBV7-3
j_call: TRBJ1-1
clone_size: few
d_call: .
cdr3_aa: CASSPGSPLEEAFF
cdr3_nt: TGTGCCAGCAGCCCCGGATCACCTCTGGAGGAGGCTTTCTTT

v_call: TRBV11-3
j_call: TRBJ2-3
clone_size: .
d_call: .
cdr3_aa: CASSFDGGSTDTQYF
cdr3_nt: TGTGCCAGCAGCTTCGATGGGGGTAGTACAGATACGCAGTATTTT

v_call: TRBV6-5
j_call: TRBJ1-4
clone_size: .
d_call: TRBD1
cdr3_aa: CASRPTGTANEKLFF
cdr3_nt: TGTGCCAGCAGACCTACCGGGACAGCGAATGAAAAACTGTTTTTT

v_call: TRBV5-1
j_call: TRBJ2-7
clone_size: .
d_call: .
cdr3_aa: CASSLRQGISYEQYF
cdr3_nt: TGCGCCAGCAGCTTGCGGCAGGGGATTTCGTACGAGCAGTACTTC

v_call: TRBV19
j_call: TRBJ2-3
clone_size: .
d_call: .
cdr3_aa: CASHMGSVTDTQYF
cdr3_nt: TGTGCCAGTCATATGGGAAGCGTCACAGATACGCAGTATTTT

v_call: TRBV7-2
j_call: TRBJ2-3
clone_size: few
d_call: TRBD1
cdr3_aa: CASSPGGAGTDTQYF
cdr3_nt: TGTGCCAGCAGCCCAGGGGGCGCTGGCACAGATACGCAGTATTTT

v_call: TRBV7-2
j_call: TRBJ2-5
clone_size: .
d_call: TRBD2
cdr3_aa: CASSLRLAGNLQETQYF
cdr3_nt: TGTGCCAGCAGCCTCCGACTAGCGGGGAACCTCCAAGAGACCCAGTACTTC

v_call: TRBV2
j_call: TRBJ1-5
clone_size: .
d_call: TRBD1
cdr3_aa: CSSSEEGQGGQPQHF
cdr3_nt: TGTTCCAGCAGTGAGGAGGGACAGGGCGGTCAGCCCCAGCATTTT

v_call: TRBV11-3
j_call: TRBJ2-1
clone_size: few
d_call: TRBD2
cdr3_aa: CASSRLAPEQFF
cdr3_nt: TGTGCCAGCAGCCGACTAGCCCCCGAGCAGTTCTTC

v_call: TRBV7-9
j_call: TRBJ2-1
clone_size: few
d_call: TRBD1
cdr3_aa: CASSDHRGSSYNEQFF
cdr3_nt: TGTGCCAGCAGCGACCACAGGGGCAGCTCCTACAATGAGCAGTTCTTC

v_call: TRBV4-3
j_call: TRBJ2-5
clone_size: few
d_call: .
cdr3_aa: CASSQDLRKETQYF
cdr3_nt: TGCGCCAGCAGCCAAGATCTGAGGAAAGAGACCCAGTACTTC

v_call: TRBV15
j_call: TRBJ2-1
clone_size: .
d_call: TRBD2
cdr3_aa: CATSRPTGLAGSSYNEQFF
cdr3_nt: TGTGCCACCAGCAGGCCAACGGGACTAGCGGGGAGCTCCTACAATGAGCAGTTCTTC

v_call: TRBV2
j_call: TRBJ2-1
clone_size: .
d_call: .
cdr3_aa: CASRVFFGSHEQFF
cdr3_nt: TGTGCCAGCAGGGTTTTTTTCGGTTCCCATGAGCAGTTCTTC

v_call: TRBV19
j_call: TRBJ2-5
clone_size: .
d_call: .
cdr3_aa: CASSLDSRKETQYF
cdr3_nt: TGTGCCAGTAGCCTGGACAGCCGGAAAGAGACCCAGTACTTC

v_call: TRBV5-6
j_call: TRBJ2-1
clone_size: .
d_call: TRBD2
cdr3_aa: CASSITSGRAFKFF
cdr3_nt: TGTGCCAGCAGCATCACTAGCGGGAGGGCCTTTAAGTTCTTC

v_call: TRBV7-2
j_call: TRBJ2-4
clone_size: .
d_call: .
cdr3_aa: CASSLGFSDELNIQYF
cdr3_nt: TGTGCCAGCAGCTTAGGCTTTTCGGATGAGTTAAACATTCAGTACTTC

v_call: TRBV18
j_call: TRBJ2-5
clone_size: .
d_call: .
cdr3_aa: CASSPPGQQETQYF
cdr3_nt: TGTGCCAGCTCACCACCGGGGCAACAGGAGACCCAGTACTTC

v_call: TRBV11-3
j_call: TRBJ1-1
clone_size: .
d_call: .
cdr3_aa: CASSYGQNTEAFF
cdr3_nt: TGTGCCAGCAGCTATGGGCAGAACACTGAAGCTTTCTTT

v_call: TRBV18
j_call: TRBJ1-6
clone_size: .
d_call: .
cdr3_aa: CASSPDALYNSPLHF
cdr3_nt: TGTGCCAGCTCACCAGACGCACTCTATAATTCACCCCTCCACTTT

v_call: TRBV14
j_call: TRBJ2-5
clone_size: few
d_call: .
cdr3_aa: CASSPPRIPGEETQYF
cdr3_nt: TGTGCCAGCAGCCCCCCCCGAATACCAGGGGAAGAGACCCAGTACTTC

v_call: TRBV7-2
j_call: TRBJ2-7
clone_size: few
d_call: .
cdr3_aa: CASSLRPSAAYEQYF
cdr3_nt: TGTGCCAGCAGCTTACGTCCTAGCGCCGCCTACGAGCAGTACTTC

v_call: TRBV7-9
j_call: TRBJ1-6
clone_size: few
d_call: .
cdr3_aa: CASSPSGQYNSPLHF
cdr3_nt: TGTGCCAGCAGCCCCTCCGGACAGTATAATTCACCCCTCCACTTT

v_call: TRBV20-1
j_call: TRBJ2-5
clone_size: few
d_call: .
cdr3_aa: CSARYQKTQYF
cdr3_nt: TGCAGTGCTAGATACCAAAAGACCCAGTACTTC

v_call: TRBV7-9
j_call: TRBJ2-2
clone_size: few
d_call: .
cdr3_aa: CASSLAVRLAQGRTGELFF
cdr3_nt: TGTGCCAGCAGCTTAGCGGTGAGGCTGGCGCAGGGGCGCACCGGGGAGCTGTTTTTT

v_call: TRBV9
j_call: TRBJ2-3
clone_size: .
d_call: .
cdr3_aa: CASSVGVTNTQYF
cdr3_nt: TGTGCCAGCAGCGTAGGCGTGACAAATACGCAGTATTTT

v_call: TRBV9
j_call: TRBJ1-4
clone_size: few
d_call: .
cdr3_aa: CASSVGAGDEKLFF
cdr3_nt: TGTGCCAGCAGCGTAGGCGCGGGGGACGAAAAACTGTTTTTT

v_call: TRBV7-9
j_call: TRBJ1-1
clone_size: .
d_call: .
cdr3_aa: CASSRGELNTEAFF
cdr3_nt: TGTGCCAGCAGCCGAGGGGAGCTGAACACTGAAGCTTTCTTT

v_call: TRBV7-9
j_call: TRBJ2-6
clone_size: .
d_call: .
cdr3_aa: CASSPTGQALVGANVLTF
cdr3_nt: TGTGCCAGCAGCCCGACAGGTCAAGCCCTGGTTGGGGCCAACGTCCTGACTTTC

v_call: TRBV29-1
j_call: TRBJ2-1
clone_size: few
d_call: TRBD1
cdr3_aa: CSVIQGSYNEQFF
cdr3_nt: TGCAGCGTTATACAGGGGTCCTACAATGAGCAGTTCTTC

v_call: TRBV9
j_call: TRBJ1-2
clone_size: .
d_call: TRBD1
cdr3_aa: CASSSRDRGGYTF
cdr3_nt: TGTGCCAGCAGTTCCCGGGACAGGGGAGGCTACACCTTC

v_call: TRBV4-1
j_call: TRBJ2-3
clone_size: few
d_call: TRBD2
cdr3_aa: CASSQRATSGGTDTQYF
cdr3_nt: TGCGCCAGCAGCCAGCGGGCGACTAGCGGGGGGACAGATACGCAGTATTTT

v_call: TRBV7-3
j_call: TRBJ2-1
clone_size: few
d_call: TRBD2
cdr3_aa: CASSKGLVAGNEQFF
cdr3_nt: TGTGCCAGCAGCAAGGGACTAGTAGCGGGCAATGAGCAGTTCTTC

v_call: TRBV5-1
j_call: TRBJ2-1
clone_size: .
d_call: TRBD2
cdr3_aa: CASSAGTSGAYNEQFF
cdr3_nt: TGCGCCAGCAGCGCCGGGACTAGCGGAGCCTACAATGAGCAGTTCTTC

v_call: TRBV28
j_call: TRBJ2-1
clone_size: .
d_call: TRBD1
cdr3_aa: CASSPAGTGINEQFF
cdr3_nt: TGTGCCAGCAGCCCTGCCGGGACAGGTATCAATGAGCAGTTCTTC

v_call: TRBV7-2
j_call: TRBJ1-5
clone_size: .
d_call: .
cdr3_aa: CASSLRGNQPQHF
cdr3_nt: TGTGCCAGCAGCCTAAGGGGCAATCAGCCCCAGCATTTT

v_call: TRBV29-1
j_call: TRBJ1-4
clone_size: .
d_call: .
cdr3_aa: CSVEDPSGREKLFF
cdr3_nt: TGCAGCGTTGAAGATCCCTCAGGTCGCGAAAAACTGTTTTTT

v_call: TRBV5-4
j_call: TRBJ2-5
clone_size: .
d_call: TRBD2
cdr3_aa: CASSQAGGRETQYF
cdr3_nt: TGTGCCAGCAGTCAAGCGGGAGGTCGAGAGACCCAGTACTTC

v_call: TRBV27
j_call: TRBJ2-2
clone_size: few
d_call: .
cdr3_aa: CASSNTGELFF
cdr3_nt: TGTGCCAGCTCGAACACCGGGGAGCTGTTTTTT

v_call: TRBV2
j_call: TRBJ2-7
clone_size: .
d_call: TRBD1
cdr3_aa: CASSEWGQSYEQYF
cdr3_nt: TGTGCCAGCAGTGAATGGGGACAGTCCTACGAGCAGTACTTC

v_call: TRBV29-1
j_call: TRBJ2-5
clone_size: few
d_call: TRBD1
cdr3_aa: CSEITGGETQYF
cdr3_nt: TGCAGCGAGATCACAGGGGGAGAGACCCAGTACTTC

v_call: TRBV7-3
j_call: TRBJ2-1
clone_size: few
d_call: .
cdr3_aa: CASSLVGSYEQFF
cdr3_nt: TGTGCCAGCAGCTTGGTCGGGAGTTATGAGCAGTTCTTC

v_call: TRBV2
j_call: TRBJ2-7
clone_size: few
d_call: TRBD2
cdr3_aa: CASERGVPRMYF
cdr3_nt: TGTGCCAGCGAGCGGGGTGTCCCCCGTATGTACTTC

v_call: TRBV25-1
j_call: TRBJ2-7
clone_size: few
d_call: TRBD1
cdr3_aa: CASQGAYEQYF
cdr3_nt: TGTGCCAGCCAGGGGGCTTACGAGCAGTACTTC

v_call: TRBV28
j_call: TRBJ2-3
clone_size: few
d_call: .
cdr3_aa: CASSGTSDGEYF
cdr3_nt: TGTGCCAGCAGCGGGACCAGTGACGGGGAGTATTTT